The TCR beta chain under discussion was sequenced for a study of early T cells in non-severe SARS-CoV-2 infection. Study background: It was bulk RNA from unsorted whole blood that was sequenced, and the chains were unpaired. General observations from the study: Using VDJdb, the matching emphasized anti-spike CD8 responses while missing private and CD4 specificities.

Researchers attached unique molecular identifiers to individual cDNA molecules. Each CDR3 protein is one row after TCRdb ran MiXCR on the 5' RACE reads. The sample has fewer than 100,000 distinct CDR3 sequences, 8.5% to 10% seen once; the top ten hold approximately 4.9%. Regarding this clonotype: Its target is not known.

Germline V gene sequence: CDR1 SNHLY, CDR2 FYNNEI. V trimming: 5 bases; J trimming: 6 bases; junction bases outside the gene matches: 7. The CDR3 contains 13 residues. The receptor was derived from an adult who was a healthcare worker with PCR-confirmed SARS-CoV-2 infection or an uninfected control (not recorded which). The V and J genes are TRBV2 and TRBJ2-7; 7 bases are a match to TRBD1. Sequences were obtained from whole blood. This CDR3 reads CASSRQGFSEQYF. The CDR3 bases are TGTGCCAGCAGTCGACAGGGCTTTTCCGAGCAGTACTTC.